This T cell receptor beta chain comes out of a study of T cells in Graves' hyperthyroidism and ophthalmopathy. Overall study results and limits: Patients with ophthalmopathy were separated from those with stable hyperthyroidism by a 13 V-J model. Clonotypes that were expanded in thyroid above 0.001 mostly appeared in blood too.

The source material, RNA transcripts, was used to amplify TCR beta CDR3 regions. First-round RT-PCR targeting the TCR CDR3 was performed with the HTBI primer set. TCRdb itself ran the multiplex PCR reads through MiXCR, one entry per CDR3 protein. The table records 550,000 to 600,000 distinct CDR3 sequences, more than 45% of them present only once. Germline CDR1 is SGHTA and CDR2 is FQGNSA. The germline V and J ends were trimmed by 0 bases and 14 bases, with 11 bases remaining between them. The CDR3 totals 13 residues. As regards this clonotype: The antigen is undetermined.

It was uncontrolled infection, other autoimmune disease, pregnancy or lactation that excluded patients. Diagnoses were made from clinical symptoms, serum measures (thyroxine and TRAb), thyroid ultrasound and orbital computed tomography. The receptor was isolated from an adult woman with Graves' disease, either hyperthyroidism or ophthalmopathy (not recorded which). This chain connects TRBV7-2 to TRBJ1-6; the D is unclear. What was sequenced was peripheral blood or thyroid tissue (not recorded which). The CDR3: CASSLARGASLHF. The CDR3 DNA follows: TGTGCCAGCAGCTTAGCGCGGGGAGCCTCCCTCCACTTT.